A selection of T cell receptor beta chains follows, all from one sample in a study of T-cell memory formation after mild COVID-19. TCRdb passed the 5' RACE reads through MiXCR, listing each CDR3 protein once. The sample yields 90,000 to 120,000 distinct CDR3 sequences, over 15% seen once. Specimen: PBMCs or a T cell subset sorted from them (not recorded which). These receptors all stem from a man between 18 and 29 years old who had mild COVID-19 (a few samples of this study predate the infection). Cell type and time point are not known. Each CDR3 is given with its conserved first and last residue. The D gene is left open where the match is weak. Some rows mark clone size as missing; the rest say once, few, many or name a class of expanded clone.

V	J	size	D	CDR3	DNA
TRBV5-4	TRBJ2-1	-	-	CASSLGTVNEQFF	TGTGCCAGCAGCTTGGGGACGGTGAATGAGCAGTTCTTC
TRBV12-3/TRBV12-4	TRBJ2-3	few	-	CASSFQGSTDTQYF	TGTGCCAGCAGTTTTCAGGGCAGCACAGATACGCAGTATTTT
TRBV4-3	TRBJ1-5	-	-	CASSQETGRQPQHF	TGCGCCAGCAGCCAAGAAACGGGACGGCAGCCCCAGCATTTT
TRBV5-1	TRBJ2-3	-	TRBD2	CASSIQTSGGADTQYF	TGCGCCAGCAGCATTCAGACTAGCGGGGGTGCAGATACGCAGTATTTT
TRBV3-1	TRBJ2-3	many	-	CASSPSGADTQYF	TGTGCCAGCAGCCCCTCAGGGGCAGATACGCAGTATTTT
TRBV12-3/TRBV12-4	TRBJ2-7	many	-	CASSSPGGESIF	TGTGCCAGCAGCTCCCCGGGCGGGGAGTCTATCTTC
TRBV3-1	TRBJ2-1	-	-	CASSRRSSYNEQFF	TGTGCCAGCAGCCGGCGGAGCTCCTACAATGAGCAGTTCTTC
TRBV7-2	TRBJ1-6	few	-	CASSLGLLPSPLHF	TGTGCCAGCAGCTTAGGACTTCTCCCCTCACCCCTCCACTTT
TRBV4-3	TRBJ2-3	few	-	CASSRVRQLTDTQYF	TGCGCCAGCAGCCGAGTCCGACAGCTCACAGATACGCAGTATTTT
TRBV18	TRBJ2-3	-	-	CASSSLTDTQYF	TGTGCCAGCTCATCGTTAACAGATACGCAGTATTTT
TRBV3-1	TRBJ2-3	-	TRBD1	CASSQGTGFTDTQYF	TGTGCCAGCAGCCAAGGGACAGGGTTCACAGATACGCAGTATTTT
TRBV7-2	TRBJ1-5	few	TRBD1	CASSTGTGSQPQHF	TGTGCCAGCAGCACCGGGACAGGGAGTCAGCCCCAGCATTTT
TRBV6-5	TRBJ1-1	few	-	CASSYSYMNEAFF	TGTGCCAGCAGTTACTCGTATATGAATGAAGCTTTCTTT
TRBV20-1	TRBJ2-1	many	-	CSADFSEHDEQFF	TGCAGTGCCGACTTCTCAGAACACGATGAGCAGTTCTTC
TRBV5-1	TRBJ2-5	-	TRBD2	CASRPLAGEETQYF	TGCGCCAGCAGACCTCTGGCGGGGGAGGAGACCCAGTACTTC
TRBV12-3/TRBV12-4	TRBJ2-1	few	-	CASSLQGLISNEQFF	TGTGCCAGCAGTTTGCAGGGCCTGATCTCCAATGAGCAGTTCTTC
TRBV7-3	TRBJ1-2	-	-	CASSKSSGHGYTF	TGTGCCAGCAGCAAAAGTTCCGGTCATGGCTACACCTTC
TRBV6-2/TRBV6-3	TRBJ2-3	-	-	CASSYGGGDWTDTQYF	TGTGCCAGCAGTTACGGTGGCGGGGACTGGACAGATACGCAGTATTTT
TRBV20-1	TRBJ1-2	-	-	CSARASRFYGYTF	TGCAGTGCTAGAGCTAGTAGGTTCTATGGCTACACCTTC
TRBV27	TRBJ1-1	few	TRBD1	CASSAAGTGEKAFF	TGTGCCAGCAGTGCCGCCGGGACAGGGGAGAAAGCTTTCTTT
TRBV5-1	TRBJ1-3	-	-	CASSPDRQGDSGNTIYF	TGCGCCAGCAGCCCCGACCGACAAGGCGACTCTGGAAACACCATATATTTT
TRBV12-3/TRBV12-4	TRBJ2-1	few	TRBD2	CASTPMGTSGPGEQFF	TGTGCCAGCACCCCGATGGGGACTAGCGGGCCTGGTGAGCAGTTCTTC
TRBV7-2	TRBJ2-2	-	-	CASSLVWGANTGELFF	TGTGCCAGCAGCTTAGTCTGGGGGGCAAACACCGGGGAGCTGTTTTTT
TRBV6-2/TRBV6-3	TRBJ2-5	-	-	CASRFTGEETQYF	TGTGCCAGCAGGTTTACGGGGGAAGAGACCCAGTACTTC
TRBV20-1	TRBJ2-3	-	-	CSARVIGTSTDTQYF	TGCAGTGCTAGAGTTATCGGAACTAGCACAGATACGCAGTATTTT
TRBV7-9	TRBJ1-2	few	-	CASSLGQWGPSMGYTF	TGTGCCAGCAGCCTCGGACAGTGGGGGCCCAGTATGGGCTACACCTTC
TRBV5-1	TRBJ2-7	few	-	CASSYEPGVREQYF	TGCGCCAGCAGTTACGAGCCTGGGGTTCGGGAGCAGTACTTC
TRBV11-3	TRBJ2-5	many	-	CASSLDLAKQETQYF	TGTGCCAGCAGCTTAGATCTCGCTAAGCAAGAGACCCAGTACTTC